This paragraph reports one T cell receptor (beta chain). What it recognizes is unknown. This CDR3 has 19 residues. V was pared by 2 bases and J by 6 bases, with 17 bases of the junction left unmatched. Germline lookup yields CDR1 LGHNA and CDR2 YSLEER. Described time point: cycle 4 day 1 (C4D1), after less than 7 weeks of nivolumab. Autologous stem cell transplantation was followed by relapse in every patient, and brentuximab vedotin exposure varied. This sample is drawn from a study of PD-1 blockade in classical Hodgkin lymphoma. General study results and limits: Complete responders' baseline diversity resembled that of newly diagnosed patients. A significant rise in TCR diversity was seen by C4D1 for CD4+ cells but not for CD8+ cells. Relapsed/refractory patients reportedly had the lowest baseline TCR diversity, below newly diagnosed patients, who were below healthy donors.

TCRdb's table, derived via immunoSEQ multiplex PCR, lists solely in-frame clones and lacks some. The top ten clones hold roughly 19% of a sample with 100,000 to 120,000 clones, about nine tenths of them seen once. The specimen was peripheral blood mononuclear cells (PBMCs), collected before the fourth cycle of nivolumab. The sequence was obtained from a human donor with classical Hodgkin lymphoma. The V call is TRBV4-3, the J call TRBJ1-4; 8 nucleotides align to TRBD1. The CDR3 nucleotides read TGCGCCAGCAGCCAAAAGCCGGGACAGGCCCTCAACAGGGATGAAAAACTGTTTTTT. Protein sequence: CASSQKPGQALNRDEKLFF.